This T cell receptor (beta chain) comes out of a study of blood T cell repertoires in COVID-19. Only one count was recorded for this clone. The germline V and J ends were trimmed by 4 bases and 8 bases, with 12 bases remaining between them. There are 13 residues in the CDR3. Germline assignment: CDR1 LGHDT and CDR2 YNNKEL (reference sequence). Sequencing used immunoSEQ multiplex PCR; TCRdb keeps in-frame clones, though not all of them. Of about 200,000 clones in the sample, roughly 80% were seen once. V is TRBV3-1 (or the pseudogene TRBV3-2) and J is TRBJ2-1, with a possible D match to TRBD2 (5 bases). The sequence came from a woman aged 70 to 79 with acute or convalescent COVID-19. The material sequenced was peripheral blood. The CDR3 sequence: CASSRVAGDEQFF. The CDR3 DNA reads TGTGCCAGCAGCCGAGTTGCGGGCGATGAGCAGTTCTTC.